This TCR beta chain appears in the sequencing data of a study of T cells after yellow fever vaccination (dated by TCRdb to about 2019). A note on the overall study: Libraries from fractions with low cell numbers were prepared with the SMART-Seq v4 Ultra Low Input RNA kit. To follow T-cell clones before and after both primary and booster YFV17D yellow fever vaccination, bulk TCR alpha and beta repertoires underwent longitudinal sequencing. Two healthy male donors, one aged 18 to 29 and one aged 30 to 39 years, were included in the cohort. Blood samples were taken at several timepoints before and after primary and secondary immunization, and bulk PBMC replicates and cell subsets were isolated. Study-level results and caveats: Most clones expanded after primary vaccination (almost 97% of CD4 and around 89% of CD8) were re-detected after the booster, suggesting that broad memory maintenance occurred. Compared with the primary T-cell response, the secondary T-cell response was weaker but faster, peaking on day 5 rather than day 15. Computational filtering was required because FACS-sorted repertoires could contain abundant contaminating clonotypes from the bulk population. Because only a couple of donors were included in the study, the extent to which the findings can be generalized is limited. A small fraction of clonotypes appeared in both the CD4 and CD8 compartments, likely as a result of convergent recombination.

TCR cDNA was made using 5'RACE template switching, a step that added a universal primer site and unique molecular identifiers. Priming for cDNA synthesis came from both the TCR alpha and TCR beta constant segments. Library amplification used two PCR steps, and the second PCR step added sample barcodes and sequencing adapters. Sequencing of the libraries was done on either Illumina HiSeq 2500 (2x100 bp) or NovaSeq (2x150 bp). Per the authors' processing: MIGEC was used to demultiplex reads and collapse the reads into UMI consensus sequences, and MiXCR was used for V(D)J alignment. Vaccine-responding clonotypes were defined with edgeR using replicate PBMC samples, requiring FDR below 0.01 and a log2 fold change above 5 up to day 15. Each bulk clonotype was labeled CD4 or CD8 based on which sequenced repertoire, CD4 or CD8, contained the clonotype at higher abundance. TCRdb cleaned the public reads at Q25 with fastp, built clones with MiXCR and kept in-frame beta chains. Rows merge per CDR3 protein into single entries with the most common DNA and genes. The V and J calls come from TCRdb's annotation, not from the publication. In all, the sample holds around 300,000 distinct CDR3 sequences, and over 10% of those were seen once. 0.4% to 0.55% of the sample comes from the top ten.

In the paper's terms, the treatment or condition label means: live attenuated yellow fever vaccine strain. PBMCs were isolated from peripheral blood using a standard Ficoll-Paque protocol. Dynabeads CD4 and CD8 positive selection kits were used to isolate the CD4 and CD8 T-cell fractions. RNA was extracted with TriZol from bulk PBMCs, CD4 and CD8 fractions, and dextramer-positive and dextramer-negative fractions. CDR1 and CDR2 are read off the germline V gene as KGHSH and LQKENI. V loses 1 base of germline sequence and J loses 3 bases, and the interval between the two ends is 6 bases. From its cysteine to its phenylalanine, the CDR3 spans 13 amino acids. Left in the record is the CDR3 DNA by itself, 39 bases read in frame from the first base. Comment on this clonotype: The antigen it recognizes is unknown. Base qualities are not provided; no much larger clone lies one nucleotide away.

The chain was built from TRBV18 and TRBJ1-1, with the D gene not clear enough to name. This sample comprised CD4+ T cells sorted from PBMCs, obtained 45 days after the yellow fever booster vaccination. The receptor was isolated from a man in his thirties or forties who received the YFV17D yellow fever vaccine. The DNA is TGTGCCAGCTCACCACAAAGTTACACTGAAGCTTTCTTT. It encodes CASSPQSYTEAFF.